This T cell receptor beta chain was sequenced in a study of T cell responses to AZD1222 COVID-19 vaccine. Study-level points and caveats: Only after the peak T cell response were repertoires sampled. Variant regions that are unmutated are reportedly the target of nearly half of spike-specific TCRs. Mapped onto spike, vaccine-associated CD4 TCRs spanned it and were dominant at 160-218 and 743-854.

TCRdb keeps only in-frame clones here, not all; method: immunoSEQ multiplex PCR. The sample records approximately 140,000 clones, approximately 78% being singletons. A word on this clone: Its matching antigen is unknown.

J gave up 4 bases and V 4 bases, and 5 bases lay outside the gene matches. The V gene's germline CDR1 is SGDLS and CDR2 YYNGEE. This CDR3 is 15 amino acids long. The chain is built from TRBV9 and TRBJ2-5; 12 bases are shared with TRBD2. The TCR sequence derives from an adult in good health. This material consisted of peripheral blood, taken on day 0 of MenACWY control vaccination. CDR3 region: CASSKGLAGGETQYF. CDR3 nucleotides: TGTGCCAGCAGCAAGGGACTAGCGGGCGGAGAGACCCAGTACTTC.